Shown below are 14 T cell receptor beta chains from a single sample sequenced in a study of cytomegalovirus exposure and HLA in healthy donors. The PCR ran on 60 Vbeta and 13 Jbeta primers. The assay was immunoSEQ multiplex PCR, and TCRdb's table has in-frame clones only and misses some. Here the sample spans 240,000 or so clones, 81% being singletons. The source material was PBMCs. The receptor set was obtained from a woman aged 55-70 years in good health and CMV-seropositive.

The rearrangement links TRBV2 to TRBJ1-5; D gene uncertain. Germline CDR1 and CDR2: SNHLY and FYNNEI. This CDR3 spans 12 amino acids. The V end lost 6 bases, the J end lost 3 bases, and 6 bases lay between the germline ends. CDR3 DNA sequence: TGTGCCAGCAGGCAGGACAATCAGCCCCAGCATTTT. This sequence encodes CASRQDNQPQHF.

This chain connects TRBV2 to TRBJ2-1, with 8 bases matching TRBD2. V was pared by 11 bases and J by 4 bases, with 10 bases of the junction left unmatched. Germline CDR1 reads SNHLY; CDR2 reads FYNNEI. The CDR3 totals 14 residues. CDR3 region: CAGGRSGSYNEQFF. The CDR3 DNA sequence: TGTGCCGGGGGAAGGAGCGGGAGTTACAATGAGCAGTTCTTC.

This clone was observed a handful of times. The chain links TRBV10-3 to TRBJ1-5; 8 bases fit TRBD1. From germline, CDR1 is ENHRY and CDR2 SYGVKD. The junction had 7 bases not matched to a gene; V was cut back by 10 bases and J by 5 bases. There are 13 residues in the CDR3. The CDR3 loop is CATRGRVDQPQHF. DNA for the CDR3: TGTGCCACCAGGGGGCGAGTTGATCAGCCCCAGCATTTT.

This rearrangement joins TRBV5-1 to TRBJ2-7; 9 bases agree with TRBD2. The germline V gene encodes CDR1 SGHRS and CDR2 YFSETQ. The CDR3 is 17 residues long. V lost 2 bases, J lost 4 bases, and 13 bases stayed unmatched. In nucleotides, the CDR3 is TGCGCCAGCAGCTTAGGTATGGCGGGAGGGCCGTGGTACGAGCAGTACTTC. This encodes CASSLGMAGGPWYEQYF.

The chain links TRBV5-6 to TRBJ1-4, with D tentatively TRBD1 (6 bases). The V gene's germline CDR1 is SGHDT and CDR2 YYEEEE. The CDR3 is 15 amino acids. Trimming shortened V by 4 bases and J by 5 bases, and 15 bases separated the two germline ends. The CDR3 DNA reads TGTGCCAGCAGCGCCGGGCCAGGGGCCAATGAAAAACTGTTTTTT. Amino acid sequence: CASSAGPGANEKLFF. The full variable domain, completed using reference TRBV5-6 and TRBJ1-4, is DAGVTQSPTHLIKTRGQQVTLRCSPKSGHDTVSWYQQALGQGPQFIFQYYEEEERQRGNFPDRFSGHQFPNYSSELNVNALLLGDSALYLCASSAGPGANEKLFFGSGTQLSVL.

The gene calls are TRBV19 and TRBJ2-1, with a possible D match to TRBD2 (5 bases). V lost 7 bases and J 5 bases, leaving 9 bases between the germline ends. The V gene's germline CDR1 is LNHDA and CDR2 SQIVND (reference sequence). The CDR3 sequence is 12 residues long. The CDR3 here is CASNEEDNEQFF. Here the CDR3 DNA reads TGTGCCAGTAACGAGGAGGACAATGAGCAGTTCTTC.

CDR3 in amino acids: CASSPNTGANTEAFF. The CDR3 coding sequence is TGTGCCAGCTCACCCAACACAGGGGCGAACACTGAAGCTTTCTTT. The rearrangement joins TRBV18 to TRBJ1-1; 7 nucleotides line up with TRBD1. J was trimmed by 1 base and V by 3 bases; bases with no gene match: 5. The CDR3 is 15 residues long. Germline CDR1 KGHSH, CDR2 LQKENI.

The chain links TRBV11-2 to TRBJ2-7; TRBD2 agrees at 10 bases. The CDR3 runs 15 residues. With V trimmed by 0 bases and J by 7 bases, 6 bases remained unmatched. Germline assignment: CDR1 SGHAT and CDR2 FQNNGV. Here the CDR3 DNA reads TGTGCCAGCAGCTTAGACCTAGCGGGAGTAGATGAGCAGTACTTC. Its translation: CASSLDLAGVDEQYF.

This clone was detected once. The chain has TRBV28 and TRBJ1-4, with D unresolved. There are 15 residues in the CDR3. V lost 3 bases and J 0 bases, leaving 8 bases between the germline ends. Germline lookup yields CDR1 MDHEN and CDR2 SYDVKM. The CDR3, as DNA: TGTGCCAGCAGTTTTGAGTTTGCAACTAATGAAAAACTGTTTTTT. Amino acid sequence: CASSFEFATNEKLFF.

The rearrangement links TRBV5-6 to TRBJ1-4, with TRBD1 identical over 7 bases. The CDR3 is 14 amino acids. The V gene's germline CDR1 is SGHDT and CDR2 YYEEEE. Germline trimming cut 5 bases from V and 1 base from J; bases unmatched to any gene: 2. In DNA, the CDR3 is TGTGCCAGCAGAAACAGGGGAACTAATGAAAAACTGTTTTTT. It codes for CASRNRGTNEKLFF.

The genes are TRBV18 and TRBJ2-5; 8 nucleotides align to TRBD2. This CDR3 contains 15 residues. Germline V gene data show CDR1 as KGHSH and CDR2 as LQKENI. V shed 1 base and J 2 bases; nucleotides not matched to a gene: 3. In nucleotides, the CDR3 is TGTGCCAGCTCACCACTAGCGGGACAACAAGAGACCCAGTACTTC. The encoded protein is CASSPLAGQQETQYF.

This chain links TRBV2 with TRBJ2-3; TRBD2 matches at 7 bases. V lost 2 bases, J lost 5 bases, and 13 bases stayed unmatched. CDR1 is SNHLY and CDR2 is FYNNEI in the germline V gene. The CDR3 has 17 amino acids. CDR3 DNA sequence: TGTGCCAGCAGTGAACCACGAACGGGACTAAACCAAGATACGCAGTATTTT. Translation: CASSEPRTGLNQDTQYF.

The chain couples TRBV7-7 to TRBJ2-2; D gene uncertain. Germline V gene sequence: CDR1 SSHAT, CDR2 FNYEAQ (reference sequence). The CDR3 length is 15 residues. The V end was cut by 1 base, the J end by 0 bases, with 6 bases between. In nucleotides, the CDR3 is TGTGCCAGCAGCTTAGTCGGAGCGAACACCGGGGAGCTGTTTTTT. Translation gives CASSLVGANTGELFF.

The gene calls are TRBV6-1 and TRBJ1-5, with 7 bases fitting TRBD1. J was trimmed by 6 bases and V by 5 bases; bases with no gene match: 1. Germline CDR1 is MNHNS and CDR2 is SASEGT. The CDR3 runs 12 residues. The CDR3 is CASSNRGQPQHF. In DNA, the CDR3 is TGTGCCAGCAGTAACAGGGGTCAGCCCCAGCATTTT.